Presented here are 5 T cell receptor beta chains from one specimen sequenced in a study of blood T cell repertoires in COVID-19. Produced via immunoSEQ multiplex PCR; TCRdb's table is partial and in-frame only. The data show about 320,000 clones, 90% to 95% seen once. The specimen was PBMCs or T cells enriched from blood (not recorded which). The receptors come from a woman under 40 who had been exposed to COVID-19.

The chain has TRBV6-2 or TRBV6-3 and TRBJ1-1; TRBD1 is a possible D gene (6 bases). This CDR3 contains 14 residues. In germline, CDR1 is MNHEY, CDR2 SVGEGT. V dropped 7 bases and J dropped 7 bases, with 19 bases sitting between them. The CDR3 sequence is CASTPQGRLGEAFF. In DNA form, the CDR3 reads TGTGCCAGCACCCCCCAGGGGCGCTTGGGTGAAGCTTTCTTT.

The J gene is TRBJ1-2, the V gene TRBV4-2; D is undetermined. The CDR3 is 16 residues long. Trimming took 0 bases from V and 4 from J, leaving 15 bases between them. Germline CDR1 and CDR2: LGHNA and YNFKEQ. DNA for the CDR3: TGTGCCAGCAGCCAAGATGAGGGCAGACCAAGCTATGGCTACACCTTC. It specifies CASSQDEGRPSYGYTF.

This chain connects TRBV6-5 to TRBJ1-1, with TRBD1 matching over 7 bases. Germline V gene data show CDR1 as MNHEY and CDR2 as SVGAGI. Trimming took 0 bases from V and 12 from J; bases not matched to a gene: 7. The CDR3 has 13 residues. The CDR3 nucleotides are TGTGCCAGCAGTTACTCGACAGGGATGGAGACTTTCTTT. This codes for CASSYSTGMETFF.

Notes on this clone: The same CDR3 arises from other DNA sequences in this sample as well. The V gene is TRBV5-1, the J gene TRBJ1-1; possible D gene TRBD1, 6 bases. Trimming took off 5 bases at V and 5 bases at J, with 13 bases between the two ends. This CDR3 has 13 amino acids. Germline CDR1 and CDR2: SGHRS and YFSETQ. The CDR3 bases are TGCGCCAGCAGTCGCGGACAGAATACTGAAGCTTTCTTT. Translating gives CASSRGQNTEAFF.

The chain employs TRBV19 and TRBJ2-2, with TRBD1 matching over 12 bases. The CDR3 runs to 16 residues. Per germline, CDR1 LNHDA and CDR2 SQIVND (reference sequence). Germline trimming cut 6 bases from V and 8 bases from J; bases unmatched to any gene: 10. CDR3 protein: CASRPRDRGLLGELFF. The CDR3 coding sequence is TGTGCCAGTAGACCGCGGGACAGGGGGCTCCTAGGGGAGCTGTTTTTT.